Listed here is a single T cell receptor (beta chain). The antigen it recognizes is unknown. Base-call qualities are not available, and no considerably larger clone is one nucleotide away. Healthy HIV-negative adults with no recently reported acute infections or vaccinations were included as donors. Only Caucasian adults living in Nashville, Tennessee, USA were represented among the donors. CD4+ T cells were enriched by magnetic negative selection, after which naive cells were positively selected on CD45RA and the negative fraction was taken as the memory subset. After blood collection by leukapheresis, PBMCs were isolated using Ficoll-Histopaque density gradient centrifugation and then cryopreserved in the vapor phase of liquid nitrogen. Analytical flow cytometry was used to check the purity and quantity of every magnetically sorted T cell population. Each sorted fraction had its genomic DNA isolated and then quantified by UV absorbance on a Nanodrop 2000c.

These data are taken from a study of shared clonotypes between healthy human individuals (dated by TCRdb to about 2020). Looking at the study overall: The cohort included three men and a couple of women between 18 and 49 years of age. For each donor, CD4 naive and CD4 memory were each given three plates, CD8 naive was given two plates, and CD8 memory was given one plate. The study deeply sequenced blood TCR repertoires of several healthy adults to estimate repertoire size and the extent of clonotype sharing between individuals. Libraries were prepared and TCR repertoires were sequenced by different laboratories using diverse techniques, in order to increase sequencing depth and limit assay-specific biases. Between about 0.9 and 10 billion PBMCs per donor were obtained by leukapheresis.

TCR CDR3 regions were amplified from genomic DNA by multiplex PCR using the deep immunoSEQ assay. Genomic DNA extracted from each cell subset was distributed evenly over all wells of several immunoSEQ 96-well plates, and each plate served as one replicate. Each replicate PCR for sorted subsets received around 200 ng genomic DNA, equal to tens of thousands of T cell genomes. The purified libraries were quantified using a Qubit 3.0 fluorometer, sized with a Bioanalyzer 2100, and then quantified again using the KAPA Library Quantification kit. A separate single-read 150-cycle Illumina NextSeq 550 flow cell was used to sequence each immunoSEQ 96-well plate. In the authors' own workflow: Because only junctional sequences without quality scores were contained in the immunoSEQ output, filtering matching that applied to full-length reads could not be performed. Sequences were annotated with PyIR, a Python wrapper for IgBLAST v1.9, and V/J genes and CDR3 were assigned using IMGT germline references. Reads were removed for weak V/J assignments (E-value above 1e-6), missing CDR3, stop codons, out-of-frame junctions, or ambiguous translated residues. V3J clonotypes were defined as sequences sharing the same inferred V gene, J gene, and CDR3 amino acid sequence. The percentage overlap between two repertoires was calculated by dividing the number of shared unique clonotypes by the size of the smaller repertoire. Repertoire richness was assessed with RTK rarefaction, the Chao1 estimator, and Recon v2.1 estimates of unobserved clonotypes. Generation probabilities for all TCRbeta clonotypes obtained by the gDNA method from several donors were computed using OLGA. This immuneACCESS table, as held by TCRdb, lists in-frame sequences with V and J called but not all clones. Of the missing ones, under half trace to an unresolved V gene in checked studies; the others have no known cause. V and J calls and clone size follow that table, whereas D and trimming were derived from the DNA. This sample gives 2 million to 2.5 million clones in total; approximately 94% of them show up just once. The ten largest account for roughly 0.13% of the sample.

CDR1 is given as SGHVS and CDR2 as FQNEAQ, both from the germline V gene. The cysteine opens and the phenylalanine closes a CDR3 of 14 amino acids. Only the CDR3 region is kept as DNA, spanning 42 bases read in frame from base 1. At the junction V is shortened by 0 bases and J by 5 bases, with 10 bases in between. What the research found in general, with its limitations: Estimated clonotype richness was generally larger for naive than for memory subsets. Sampling was limited to blood, and TCR repertoires in tissue likely differ from TCR repertoires in blood. Because the study included a small number of donors, the genetic and exposure-history diversity represented was limited. Rarefaction of sorted-subset datasets indicated incomplete sequencing despite the large sequencing depth. Compared with non-shared clonotypes, clonotypes shared by all four sorted-subset donors had higher generation probabilities. Across a few donors, about 5.2% of naive CD4, roughly 3.8% of naive CD8, about 2% of memory CD4, and 0.4% of memory CD8 clonotypes were shared. Pairwise subsampling led to the expectation that sequencing depth would affect the degree of clonotype sharing among donors.

The chain couples TRBV7-8 to TRBJ1-1, with the D gene not clear enough to name. This TCR was sampled from a man aged 18 to 30 in good health. What was sequenced was naive CD4+ T cells sorted from blood. The cell subset or site label of this sample denotes: CD45RA+ positively selected. CDR3 loop: CASSLAAGGTEAFF. The DNA reads as follows: TGTGCCAGCAGCTTAGCGGCAGGCGGTACTGAAGCTTTCTTT.